This TCR beta chain was observed in a study of monozygotic twins with inflammatory bowel disease. A note on this clonotype: Its antigen is still unknown.

Following a re-call of the 5' RACE reads, TCRdb has one entry per CDR3 protein and lacks DNA. This sample's clone table lists 90,000 to 110,000 distinct CDR3 sequences. Findings and caveats of the study: The sharing of clonotypes with others was lower in IBD patients than in healthy twins, especially with disease activity.

The sample comprised blood. The origin of this receptor is a human donor with ulcerative colitis or Crohn's disease, or a healthy co-twin of an affected twin (not recorded which).

The CDR3 sequence is CSVEDITNTEAFF. The chain couples TRBV29-1 to TRBJ1-1. This CDR3 region has 13 residues. Germline lookup yields CDR1 SQVTM and CDR2 ANQGSEA.